One and the same sample provided the 30 T cell receptor beta chains below, sequenced in a study of response to subunit inactivated influenza vaccine. TCRdb processed the RT-PCR reads anew with MiXCR; each CDR3 protein has one entry. The data contain around 790,000 distinct CDR3 sequences, over 20% of them seen just once; the ten biggest clones take up 9.5% to 13%. This specimen was PBMCs from blood, taken more than 4 days after vaccination. The source is a middle-aged man who received an inactivated influenza vaccine.

This clonotype was counted between two and nine times. J is TRBJ1-4 and V is TRBV12-3 or TRBV12-4; 10 bases agree with TRBD1. The V and J ends lost 6 bases and 7 bases, in that order; junction bases with no gene match: 8. This CDR3 has 15 amino acids. CDR3 sequence (DNA): TGTGCCAGCAGCCAGGGACAGGGGAGGGGTGAAAAACTGTTTTTT. Protein sequence: CASSQGQGRGEKLFF.

There are many counts of this clonotype. The gene calls are TRBV18 and TRBJ1-2; D not certain. The CDR3 runs to 13 residues. Germline CDR1 is KGHSH and CDR2 is LQKENI. V gave up 3 bases and J gave up 1 base, with 6 bases separating them. The CDR3 is CASSPEINYGYTF. In DNA, the CDR3 is TGTGCCAGCTCACCCGAGATTAACTATGGCTACACCTTC. The complete variable domain, with remaining parts taken from reference TRBV18 and TRBJ1-2, reads NAGVMQNPRHLVRRRGQEARLRCSPMKGHSHVYWYRQLPEEGLKFMVYLQKENIIDESGMPKERFSAEFPKEGPSILRIQQVVRGDSAAYFCASSPEINYGYTFGSGTRLTVV.

This clonotype has only a few counts. The rearrangement links TRBV7-2 to TRBJ1-2; TRBD1 aligns across 7 bases. The CDR3 contains 14 residues. J was trimmed by 7 bases and V by 5 bases; bases with no gene match: 10. CDR1 and CDR2 (germline): SGHTA, FQGNSA. CDR3 nucleotide sequence: TGTGCCAGCAGCCCGTCGACAGGGAGTAGTGGCTACACCTTC. Protein product: CASSPSTGSSGYTF.

The J gene is TRBJ2-3, the V gene TRBV20-1, with a weak D call TRBD2 (5 bases). V lost 1 base to trimming and J lost 7 bases, with 6 bases between them. From germline, CDR1 is DFQATT and CDR2 SNEGSKA (reference sequence). The CDR3 sequence is 11 residues long. The CDR3 bases are TGCAGTGCTAGAGCGGGATATACGCAGTATTTT. This encodes CSARAGYTQYF.

The rearrangement links TRBV6-1 to TRBJ1-1; tentative D call: TRBD1 (5 bases). Germline CDR1 and CDR2: MNHNS and SASEGT. V lost 5 bases and J lost 4, with 14 bases in between. The CDR3 has 14 amino acids. DNA for the CDR3: TGTGCCAGCAGTCGAGGGGAGTTGGGCACTGAAGCTTTCTTT. It translates to CASSRGELGTEAFF.

This clonotype showed up just a few times. This chain uses TRBV29-1 with TRBJ2-5; D may match TRBD1 or TRBD2 (5 bases each). Trimming shortened V by 7 bases and J by 0 bases, and 12 bases separated the two germline ends. Germline V gene lookup returns CDR1 SQVTM and CDR2 ANQGSEA. The CDR3 covers 13 residues. In DNA, the CDR3 is TGCAGCGGCCGGGACGTTAACCAAGAGACCCAGTACTTC. Encoded protein: CSGRDVNQETQYF.

The genes are TRBV5-1 and TRBJ2-3; 7 nucleotides match TRBD2. CDR3 length: 14 amino acids. Per the germline V gene, CDR1 is SGHRS and CDR2 is YFSETQ. V shed 3 bases and J 4 bases; nucleotides not matched to a gene: 5. The CDR3 bases are TGCGCCAGCAGCTGGACTAGTCAGTCAGATACGCAGTATTTT. As protein: CASSWTSQSDTQYF.

This chain connects TRBV3-1 to TRBJ2-7; possible D gene TRBD2, 7 bases. From germline, CDR1 is LGHDT and CDR2 YNNKEL (reference sequence). The CDR3 is made up of 16 amino acids. V was shortened by 0 bases and J by 4 bases, with 16 bases between the two germline ends. This chain's CDR3 is CASSQEATGRGYEQYF. The CDR3 nucleotides are TGTGCCAGCAGCCAAGAAGCAACAGGGAGGGGATACGAGCAGTACTTC.

The rearrangement uses TRBV5-1 and TRBJ2-5, with a possible D match to TRBD2 (6 bases). Germline loops: CDR1 SGHRS, CDR2 YFSETQ. CDR3 size: 15 residues. The V end lost 4 bases, the J end lost 5 bases, and 18 bases lay between the germline ends. The CDR3 sequence is CASSRDPRREETQYF. In nucleotides, the CDR3 is TGCGCCAGCAGCAGGGACCCGAGGAGGGAGGAGACCCAGTACTTC.

This chain uses TRBV5-5 with TRBJ2-3, with D perhaps matching TRBD2 (5 bases). CDR1 and CDR2 (germline): SGHKS, YYEKEE (reference sequence). The V end was cut by 3 bases, the J end by 0 bases, with 14 bases between. CDR3 length equals 16 residues. The CDR3 loop reads CASSSARGRSTDTQYF. Written as DNA, the CDR3 is TGTGCCAGCAGCTCCGCCCGGGGAAGGAGCACAGATACGCAGTATTTT.

The V call is TRBV20-1, the J call TRBJ2-7, with 8 bases identical to TRBD2. V lost 3 bases, J lost 2 bases, and 6 bases stayed unmatched. The germline V gene encodes CDR1 DFQATT and CDR2 SNEGSKA (reference sequence). CDR3 length: 14 amino acids. The CDR3 nucleotides read TGCAGTGCTAGTCCACTAGCGGTTACCTACGAGCAGTACTTC. Its protein is CSASPLAVTYEQYF.

This chain links TRBV5-1 with TRBJ2-5, with D maybe TRBD2 (6 bases). V was pared by 4 bases and J by 2 bases, with 15 bases between. This CDR3 spans 15 amino acids. Germline lookup yields CDR1 SGHRS and CDR2 YFSETQ. CDR3 DNA sequence: TGCGCCAGCAGCAGTAGTGGGACTGGACAAGAGACCCAGTACTTC. Encoded protein: CASSSSGTGQETQYF.

The gene calls are TRBV6-2 or TRBV6-3 and TRBJ2-1, with D uncertain. The V gene's germline CDR1 is MNHEY and CDR2 SVGEGT. V was trimmed by 5 bases and J by 10 bases, leaving 12 bases between them. CDR3 length: 12 residues. The CDR3 here is CASSKSRLEQFF. The CDR3 DNA is TGTGCCAGCAGTAAATCCCGGCTAGAGCAGTTCTTC.

The table lists this clonotype with a few counts. The chain couples TRBV15 to TRBJ1-2; D gene ambiguous. The CDR3 has 15 residues. Germline assignment: CDR1 LNHNV and CDR2 YYDKDF (reference sequence). The V end lost 0 bases, the J end lost 4 bases, and 12 bases lay between the germline ends. Here the CDR3 reads CATSRDQQELYGYTF. CDR3 DNA: TGTGCCACCAGCAGAGATCAGCAAGAGCTCTATGGCTACACCTTC.

This clonotype has a handful of counts. The rearrangement links TRBV20-1 to TRBJ2-1; 12 bases map to TRBD1. Germline V gene data show CDR1 as DFQATT and CDR2 as SNEGSKA (reference sequence). The CDR3 extends over 15 amino acids. Trimming cost V 4 bases and J 8 bases; bases outside gene matches: 9. This CDR3 reads CSANSPGQGAYEQFF. For the CDR3, the DNA is TGCAGTGCTAATAGTCCGGGACAGGGGGCTTATGAGCAGTTCTTC.

With respect to this clonotype: A much larger clone differs from this one at a single base, so this may be a read error. Here the CDR3 reads CGSSHAGSRTDTQYF. DNA of the CDR3: TGTGGCAGCAGCCACGCAGGGTCCCGCACAGATACGCAGTATTTT. The chain carries TRBV5-6 and TRBJ2-3, with a tentative D call TRBD1 (5 bases). The germline V gene encodes CDR1 SGHDT and CDR2 YYEEEE. The CDR3 sequence is 15 residues long.

The chain couples TRBV14 to TRBJ1-1; a possible D gene is TRBD1 (6 bases). The CDR3 loop spans 14 amino acids. V lost 2 bases and J 3 bases, leaving 10 bases between the germline ends. Germline lookup yields CDR1 SGHDN and CDR2 FVKESK. CDR3 sequence reads: CASSQTGKDTEAFF. CDR3 in DNA: TGTGCCAGCAGCCAAACAGGGAAGGACACTGAAGCTTTCTTT. The full variable domain, with the rest looked up from reference TRBV14 and TRBJ1-1, is EAGVTQFPSHSVIEKGQTVTLRCDPISGHDNLYWYRRVMGKEIKFLLHFVKESKQDESGMPNNRFLAERTGGTYSTLKVQPAELEDSGVYFCASSQTGKDTEAFFGQGTRLTVV.

This clonotype turned up a few times. The chain joins TRBV5-1 to TRBJ2-7, with TRBD2 matching 13 bases. The CDR3 consists of 15 residues. J was trimmed by 3 bases and V by 4 bases; bases with no gene match: 4. In germline, CDR1 is SGHRS, CDR2 YFSETQ. The CDR3 is CASSRGLAGIYEQYF. CDR3 coding DNA: TGCGCCAGCAGCAGGGGACTAGCGGGAATCTACGAGCAGTACTTC.

V and J are TRBV20-1 and TRBJ2-7; 9 nucleotides agree with TRBD2. Germline V CDR1 and CDR2: DFQATT, SNEGSKA (reference sequence). J gave up 5 bases and V 6 bases, and 11 bases lay outside the gene matches. The CDR3 contains 14 residues. This CDR3 is CSANSGSFGDEQYF. The CDR3 DNA sequence: TGCAGTGCAAATAGCGGGAGTTTCGGCGACGAGCAGTACTTC.

This clonotype was seen a few times. The chain employs TRBV5-1 and TRBJ2-2; D is unclear. CDR1 is SGHRS, CDR2 YFSETQ, per germline. The CDR3 spans 15 residues. V lost 1 base and J lost 0, with 7 bases in between. The CDR3 DNA reads as TGCGCCAGCAGCTTGAGTACCACGAACACCGGGGAGCTGTTTTTT. Amino acid sequence: CASSLSTTNTGELFF. Variable domain in full (rest from reference TRBV5-1 and TRBJ2-2): KAGVTQTPRYLIKTRGQQVTLSCSPISGHRSVSWYQQTPGQGLQFLFEYFSETQRNKGNFPGRFSGRQFSNSRSEMNVSTLELGDSALYLCASSLSTTNTGELFFGEGSRLTVL.

The chain is built from TRBV25-1 and TRBJ2-5; TRBD2 matches at 13 bases. This CDR3 spans 15 amino acids. V shed 7 bases, J shed 5 bases, and the junction held 7 bases outside the gene matches. The V gene's germline CDR1 is MGHDK and CDR2 SYGVNS. The CDR3 DNA sequence: TGTGCCAGCACCCTCGGACTAGCGGGGGTGGAGACCCAGTACTTC. This codes for CASTLGLAGVETQYF.

A few counts support this clonotype. The CDR3 DNA reads TGTGCCATCAGTGAGGTAGCGGGCACAGATACGCAGTATTTT. Its translation: CAISEVAGTDTQYF. V usage is TRBV10-3 and J usage is TRBJ2-3; possibly TRBD2 for D (6 bases). Trimming took off 2 bases at V and 1 base at J, with 7 bases between the two ends. The CDR3 consists of 14 residues. Germline values: CDR1 ENHRY, CDR2 SYGVKD.

This clonotype was detected many times. For the CDR3, the DNA is TGCAGCTCTCGGGGGGAGGGCCCGGGCAATGAGCAGTTCTTC. Residues: CSSRGEGPGNEQFF. This chain links TRBV20-1 with TRBJ2-1; 7 nucleotides match TRBD2. The CDR3 extends over 14 amino acids. CDR1 DFQATT and CDR2 SNEGSKA come from the germline V gene (reference sequence).

The chain joins TRBV7-6 to TRBJ2-7, with TRBD2 matching 8 bases. The CDR3 contains 16 residues. V shed 6 bases and J 0 bases; nucleotides not matched to a gene: 10. From germline, CDR1 is SGHVS and CDR2 FNYEAQ. Here the CDR3 reads CASSREGRSISYEQYF. The CDR3 nucleotides are TGTGCCAGCAGTCGGGAGGGACGGAGTATCTCCTACGAGCAGTACTTC.

The rearrangement links TRBV20-1 to TRBJ2-3; the match to TRBD2 covers 10 bases. This CDR3 contains 16 residues. Germline lookup yields CDR1 DFQATT and CDR2 SNEGSKA (reference sequence). With V trimmed by 5 bases and J by 4 bases, 12 bases remained unmatched. The CDR3 is CSADPLAGAPPDTQYF. The CDR3 bases are TGCAGTGCTGATCCCCTAGCGGGGGCCCCCCCAGATACGCAGTATTTT.

Many counts were recorded for this clonotype. This chain links TRBV5-1 with TRBJ2-1; the match to TRBD2 covers 8 bases. V lost 4 bases to trimming and J lost 2 bases; unmatched junction nucleotides: 8. Germline V gene data show CDR1 as SGHRS and CDR2 as YFSETQ. The CDR3 loop spans 16 amino acids. The CDR3 coding sequence is TGCGCCAGCAGCGTGGGGGCGGGAGGCCCCTACAATGAGCAGTTCTTC. Protein sequence: CASSVGAGGPYNEQFF.

This clonotype was found a few times. V is TRBV7-2 and J is TRBJ2-1, with 10 nucleotides matching TRBD2. After removal of 2 bases from V and 9 bases from J, the junction contained 10 bases not matched to a gene. The CDR3 is made up of 16 amino acids. Per the germline V gene, CDR1 is SGHTA and CDR2 is FQGNSA. DNA for the CDR3: TGTGCCAGCAGCTTATTTTTGGGGTTAGCGGGAGGTGAGCAGTTCTTC. Translated: CASSLFLGLAGGEQFF.

This clonotype was detected only a few times. CDR3 DNA: TGCGCCAGCAGCTTGGATGCAGGGGGTGTGTTCTCTGGGGCCAACGTCCTGACTTTC. Protein product: CASSLDAGGVFSGANVLTF. This chain connects TRBV5-1 to TRBJ2-6; TRBD1 matches at 7 bases. The J segment lost 0 bases and the V segment lost 0 bases, leaving 9 bases of the junction unmatched. Germline-derived CDR1 and CDR2 are SGHRS and YFSETQ. The CDR3 length is 19 residues.

This chain joins TRBV12-3 or TRBV12-4 and TRBJ2-1, with 11 bases matching TRBD2. The CDR3 sequence is 15 residues long. Losses at the gene ends were 6 bases for V and 8 bases for J; bases not matched to a gene: 9. The CDR3 DNA follows: TGTGCCAGCAGAAATAGCGGGAGGGCCAGGGATGAGCAGTTCTTC. Translated, it gives CASRNSGRARDEQFF.

The rearrangement joins TRBV12-3 or TRBV12-4 to TRBJ1-2, with TRBD1 as a possible D gene (6 bases). The CDR3 runs 14 residues. The germline V and J ends were trimmed by 6 bases and 4 bases, with 15 bases remaining between them. The CDR3 DNA follows: TGTGCCAGCAGCTTTCAACAGGGAACCTATGGCTACACCTTC. Protein sequence: CASSFQQGTYGYTF.